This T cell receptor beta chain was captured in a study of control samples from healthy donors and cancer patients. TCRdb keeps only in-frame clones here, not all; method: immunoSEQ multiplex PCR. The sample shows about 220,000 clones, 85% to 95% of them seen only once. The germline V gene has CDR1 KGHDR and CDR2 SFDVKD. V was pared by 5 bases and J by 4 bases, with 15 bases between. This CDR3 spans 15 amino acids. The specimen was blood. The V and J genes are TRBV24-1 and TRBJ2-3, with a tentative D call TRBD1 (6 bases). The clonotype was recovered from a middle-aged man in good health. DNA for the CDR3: TGTGCCACCAGTGGCTACAGGGCGGCAGCAGATACGCAGTATTTT. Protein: CATSGYRAAADTQYF.